These 26 T cell receptor beta chains originate from one sample sequenced in a study of blood T cell repertoires in COVID-19. Profiled with immunoSEQ multiplex PCR; TCRdb holds only in-frame clones, not every one. The sample yields 300,000 or so clones, roughly 90% seen once. The material sequenced was peripheral blood. The receptors were sampled from a woman between 25 and 40 years old with COVID-19, enrolled during active disease.

This chain uses TRBV5-1 with TRBJ2-1, with D perhaps matching TRBD2 (6 bases). This CDR3 contains 16 residues. Germline V gives CDR1 SGHRS, CDR2 YFSETQ. V shed 2 bases and J shed 6 bases, with 18 bases lying between them. In DNA form, the CDR3 reads TGCGCCAGCAGCTTCCCGCTAGCGCGCGATCTCAATGAGCAGTTCTTC. Translating it yields CASSFPLARDLNEQFF. Full variable domain (missing parts from reference TRBV5-1 and TRBJ2-1): KAGVTQTPRYLIKTRGQQVTLSCSPISGHRSVSWYQQTPGQGLQFLFEYFSETQRNKGNFPGRFSGRQFSNSRSEMNVSTLELGDSALYLCASSFPLARDLNEQFFGPGTRLTVL.

V usage is TRBV19 and J usage is TRBJ2-1, with 9 positions matching TRBD1. This CDR3 has 15 amino acids. Germline V gene sequence: CDR1 LNHDA, CDR2 SQIVND (reference sequence). J was trimmed by 3 bases and V by 4 bases; bases with no gene match: 4. Written as DNA, the CDR3 is TGTGCCAGTAGTACAGGACAGGGGAACTACAATGAGCAGTTCTTC. This codes for CASSTGQGNYNEQFF.

The genes are TRBV5-1 and TRBJ1-2; TRBD1 matches 10 bases. Trimming took 4 bases from V and 4 from J; bases not matched to a gene: 10. This CDR3 contains 16 residues. From germline, CDR1 is SGHRS and CDR2 YFSETQ. In nucleotides, the CDR3 is TGCGCCAGCAGCGTTGGACAGGGGGATCCCATCTATGGCTACACCTTC. Its translation is CASSVGQGDPIYGYTF.

The V call is TRBV19, the J call TRBJ1-2; D is perhaps TRBD1 (5 bases). Per germline, CDR1 LNHDA and CDR2 SQIVND (reference sequence). V was pared by 4 bases and J by 11 bases, with 11 bases between. The CDR3 is 11 amino acids. As DNA, the CDR3 is TGTGCCAGTAGTACCGGGGGAAGATACACCTTC. This translates into CASSTGGRYTF.

This chain connects TRBV15 to TRBJ1-6; a weak D match, TRBD1 (5 bases). This CDR3 is 12 amino acids long. Germline assignment: CDR1 LNHNV and CDR2 YYDKDF (reference sequence). V gave up 8 bases and J gave up 7 bases, with 9 bases separating them. The CDR3 region is CATGAVNSPLHF. The CDR3 DNA is TGTGCCACCGGGGCAGTCAATTCACCCCTCCACTTT.

V usage is TRBV5-8 and J usage is TRBJ2-5, with 11 bases that match TRBD2. Germline CDR1 reads SGHTS; CDR2 reads YDEGEE. V trimming: 0 bases; J trimming: 4 bases; junction bases outside the gene matches: 5. CDR3 length: 16 residues. In DNA form, the CDR3 reads TGTGCCAGCAGCTTGGTGCTAGCGGGAGGAATAGAGACCCAGTACTTC. Protein: CASSLVLAGGIETQYF.

The chain employs TRBV3-1 (or the pseudogene TRBV3-2) and TRBJ2-5; a possible D gene is TRBD2 (6 bases). Germline V gene data show CDR1 as LGHDT and CDR2 as YNNKEL (reference sequence). Trimming pared 3 bases from V and 4 bases from J, leaving 12 bases between. This CDR3 is built from 14 residues. This chain's CDR3 is CASSQTSSVETQYF. In DNA, the CDR3 is TGTGCCAGCAGCCAGACTAGTTCCGTAGAGACCCAGTACTTC.

J is TRBJ1-4 and V is TRBV12-3 or TRBV12-4, with D possibly being TRBD1 (6 bases). This CDR3 comprises 12 residues. V was cut by 5 bases and J by 8 bases, with 9 bases left in between. The CDR3 sequence: CASSPQGEKLFF. CDR3 sequence (DNA): TGTGCCAGCAGTCCCCAGGGGGAAAAACTGTTTTTT.

The chain combines TRBV2 with TRBJ1-5; weak D call: TRBD1 (6 bases). The V and J ends lost 2 bases and 4 bases respectively, with 9 bases between them. There are 14 residues in the CDR3. Germline CDR1 is SNHLY and CDR2 is FYNNEI. CDR3 sequence reads: CASSERTANQPQHF. In DNA form, the CDR3 reads TGTGCCAGCAGTGAAAGGACAGCTAATCAGCCCCAGCATTTT.

The chain is built from TRBV19 and TRBJ2-7, with TRBD2 matching over 12 bases. The germline V gene has CDR1 LNHDA and CDR2 SQIVND (reference sequence). V shed 6 bases and J 3 bases; nucleotides not matched to a gene: 6. The CDR3 length is 15 residues. CDR3 nucleotide sequence: TGTGCCAGTAGACCCCGACTAGCGGGAGACTACGAGCAGTACTTC. Its translation: CASRPRLAGDYEQYF.

The V call is TRBV11-2, the J call TRBJ1-3, with D tentatively TRBD1 (5 bases). The CDR3 totals 17 residues. Germline V CDR1 and CDR2: SGHAT, FQNNGV. Trimming removed 4 bases from V and 1 base from J, with 17 bases in between. As DNA, the CDR3 is TGTGCCAGCAGCTCCAGGGCGGCAGATCTTTCTGGAAACACCATATATTTT. Translation: CASSSRAADLSGNTIYF.

This clone has just one count. The chain uses TRBV15 and TRBJ2-3; 12 bases map to TRBD1. Germline V gene data show CDR1 as LNHNV and CDR2 as YYDKDF (reference sequence). The CDR3 covers 17 residues. V shed 3 bases, J shed 1 base, and the junction held 5 bases outside the gene matches. CDR3 bases: TGTGCCACCAGCAGGGGACAGGGGGCCTTCGGCACAGATACGCAGTATTTT. Protein: CATSRGQGAFGTDTQYF.

V is TRBV6-5 and J is TRBJ1-1, with TRBD1 identical over 11 bases. V was pared by 0 bases and J by 4 bases, with 4 bases of the junction left unmatched. Per germline, CDR1 MNHEY and CDR2 SVGAGI. CDR3 length equals 16 residues. This CDR3 is CASSYSGTGGSTEAFF. The CDR3 DNA reads TGTGCCAGCAGTTACTCCGGGACAGGGGGAAGCACTGAAGCTTTCTTT.

This clone has just one count. V usage is TRBV3-1 (or the pseudogene TRBV3-2) and J usage is TRBJ2-1; 7 nucleotides align to TRBD1. V shed 3 bases, J shed 3 bases, and the junction held 5 bases outside the gene matches. The germline CDR1 and CDR2 sequences are LGHDT and YNNKEL (reference sequence). The CDR3 covers 15 residues. DNA of the CDR3: TGTGCCAGCAGCCAGTCGACAGGGTTCTACAATGAGCAGTTCTTC. It specifies CASSQSTGFYNEQFF.

V is TRBV27 and J is TRBJ2-5; 7 bases are shared with TRBD1. CDR3 size: 14 residues. Trimming cost V 3 bases and J 4 bases; bases outside gene matches: 5. Germline V gives CDR1 MNHEY, CDR2 SMNVEV (reference sequence). CDR3 amino acids: CASSFGTELETQYF. CDR3 DNA: TGTGCCAGCAGTTTCGGGACAGAGCTAGAGACCCAGTACTTC.

V gene TRBV5-8 combines with J gene TRBJ1-5, with 9 bases aligning to TRBD1. The CDR3 spans 16 residues. V shed 4 bases, J shed 4 bases, and the junction held 9 bases outside the gene matches. Germline CDR1 is SGHTS and CDR2 is YDEGEE. CDR3 in amino acids: CASSGWSTGGNQPQHF. DNA for the CDR3: TGTGCCAGCAGCGGTTGGTCGACAGGGGGTAATCAGCCCCAGCATTTT.

The chain employs TRBV12-5 and TRBJ1-3; 10 nucleotides line up with TRBD1. After removal of 1 base from V and 2 bases from J, the junction contained 5 bases not matched to a gene. CDR1 LGHNT and CDR2 FRNRAP come from the germline V gene. The CDR3 contains 17 residues. CDR3 amino acids: CASGLGGQGNTGNTIYF. The DNA of the CDR3 is TGTGCTAGTGGTTTGGGGGGACAGGGGAACACTGGAAACACCATATATTTT.

The V and J genes are TRBV30 and TRBJ1-2; 9 nucleotides match TRBD1. The CDR3 spans 14 residues. CDR1 and CDR2 (germline): GTSNPN, SVGIG (reference sequence). The junction had 3 bases not matched to a gene; V was cut back by 0 bases and J by 4 bases. Written as DNA, the CDR3 is TGTGCCTGGAGTGTCCCGGGACAGGGCTATGGCTACACCTTC. Translation: CAWSVPGQGYGYTF.

The chain employs TRBV6-5 and TRBJ2-1; TRBD2 might be the D (6 bases). Germline loops: CDR1 MNHEY, CDR2 SVGAGI. CDR3 length: 13 residues. The ends were cut back, 8 bases at V and 8 bases at J, with 16 bases in the middle. The CDR3 loop is CASRGGNIDEQFF. For the CDR3, the DNA is TGTGCCAGCCGGGGCGGGAACATCGATGAGCAGTTCTTC.

This clone has only one observation. The chain couples TRBV6-6 to TRBJ2-5; TRBD2 might be the D (6 bases). CDR1 and CDR2 (germline): MNHNY, SVGAGI (reference sequence). Trimming stripped 5 bases from V and 3 bases from J, with 16 bases between. The CDR3 runs 15 residues. Here the CDR3 reads CASSDTGTGEETQYF. In DNA form, the CDR3 reads TGTGCCAGCAGTGATACCGGGACGGGGGAAGAGACCCAGTACTTC.

This chain's CDR3 is CASSLSTGGNTGELFF. CDR3 coding DNA: TGTGCCAGCAGCTTGTCGACAGGGGGGAACACCGGGGAGCTGTTTTTT. The gene calls are TRBV7-9 and TRBJ2-2; 9 nucleotides align to TRBD1. The V segment lost 3 bases and the J segment 1 base; nucleotides outside the gene matches: 3. CDR1 is SEHNR and CDR2 is FQNEAQ in the germline V gene (reference sequence). This CDR3 has 16 residues.

This chain uses TRBV27 with TRBJ1-5; 9 nucleotides match TRBD1. The V and J ends lost 8 bases and 1 base, in that order; junction bases with no gene match: 3. The germline CDR1 and CDR2 sequences are MNHEY and SMNVEV (reference sequence). CDR3 length: 14 amino acids. Here the CDR3 reads CASRTGASNQPQHF. The DNA of the CDR3 is TGTGCCAGCCGGACAGGGGCGAGCAATCAGCCCCAGCATTTT.

This clone showed up just a few times. The genes are TRBV7-3 and TRBJ2-2; D is undetermined. Germline values: CDR1 SGHTA, CDR2 FQGTGA. The CDR3 runs 12 residues. Trimming took off 3 bases at V and 5 bases at J, with 4 bases between the two ends. This CDR3 reads CASSFSTGELFF. CDR3 nucleotides: TGTGCCAGCAGCTTTTCGACCGGGGAGCTGTTTTTT.

This clone was detected only a few times. V usage is TRBV5-1 and J usage is TRBJ1-1; 7 bases fit TRBD1. CDR1 SGHRS and CDR2 YFSETQ come from the germline V gene. V shed 4 bases and J 5 bases; nucleotides not matched to a gene: 8. The CDR3 contains 14 residues. The CDR3 spells CASSPSGGSTEAFF. The CDR3 DNA follows: TGCGCCAGCAGCCCCTCAGGGGGGAGTACTGAAGCTTTCTTT.

The rearrangement joins TRBV28 to TRBJ2-3; 8 bases fit TRBD2. CDR1 is MDHEN, CDR2 SYDVKM, per germline. CDR3 length: 16 residues. The ends lost 8 bases at V and 2 bases at J; junction bases unmatched: 12. CDR3 bases: TGTGCCAGCCGGACGAAGGGTAGCGGGGACACAGATACGCAGTATTTT. It is translated as CASRTKGSGDTDTQYF. The full variable domain, its missing parts supplied by reference TRBV28 and TRBJ2-3, is DVKVTQSSRYLVKRTGEKVFLECVQDMDHENMFWYRQDPGLGLRLIYFSYDVKMKEKGDIPEGYSVSREKKERFSLILESASTNQTSMYLCASRTKGSGDTDTQYFGPGTRLTVL.

The chain carries TRBV3-1 (or the pseudogene TRBV3-2) and TRBJ1-2, with 8 nucleotides matching TRBD1. The V gene end was trimmed by 4 bases and the J gene end by 4 bases; junction bases not matched to a gene: 11. Germline-derived CDR1 and CDR2 are LGHDT and YNNKEL (reference sequence). The CDR3 spans 16 residues. CDR3 sequence reads: CASSLKTGDYIYGYTF. In DNA form, the CDR3 reads TGTGCCAGCAGCCTAAAGACAGGGGACTATATCTATGGCTACACCTTC.